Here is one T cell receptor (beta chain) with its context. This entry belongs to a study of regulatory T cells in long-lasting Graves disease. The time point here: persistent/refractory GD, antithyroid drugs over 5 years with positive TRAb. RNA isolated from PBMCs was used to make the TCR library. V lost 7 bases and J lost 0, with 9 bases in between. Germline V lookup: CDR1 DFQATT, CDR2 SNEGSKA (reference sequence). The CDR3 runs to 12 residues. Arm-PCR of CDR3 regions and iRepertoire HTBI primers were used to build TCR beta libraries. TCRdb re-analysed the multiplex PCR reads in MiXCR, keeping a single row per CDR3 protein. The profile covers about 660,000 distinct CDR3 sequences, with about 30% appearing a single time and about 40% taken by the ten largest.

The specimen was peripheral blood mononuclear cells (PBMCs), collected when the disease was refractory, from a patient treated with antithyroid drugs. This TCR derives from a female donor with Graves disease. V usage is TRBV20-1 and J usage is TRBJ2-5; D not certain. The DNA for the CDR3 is TGCAGTGGCTCTAGAAACCAAGAGACCCAGTACTTC. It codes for CSGSRNQETQYF.